What follows are 12 T cell receptor beta chains derived from one specimen sequenced in a study of CD39 and CD103 CD8 tumor-infiltrating T cells. Produced via immunoSEQ multiplex PCR; TCRdb's table is partial and in-frame only. Among more than 800 clones listed, about 34% were seen once. Sequencing was performed on CD39- CD103- CD8+ T cells sorted from the tumor. Subset denoted: CD103-CD39- double-negative CD45RA- CD8 T cells. All receptors derive from a human donor with melanoma.

In its sample, this clone was seen a few times. The chain couples TRBV19 to TRBJ1-5; D possibly corresponds to TRBD1 (6 bases). The CDR3 loop spans 14 amino acids. Germline V lookup: CDR1 LNHDA, CDR2 SQIVND (reference sequence). Trimming shortened V by 5 bases and J by 3 bases, and 11 bases separated the two germline ends. CDR3 region: CASSSDRNNQPQHF. DNA of the CDR3: TGTGCCAGTAGTTCGGACAGAAACAATCAGCCCCAGCATTTT.

The table lists this clone with a count of one. V and J are TRBV5-1 and TRBJ2-2; D tentatively fits TRBD1 or TRBD2 (6 bases each). V was shortened by 5 bases and J by 3 bases, with 11 bases between the two germline ends. CDR3 length equals 14 residues. Germline-derived CDR1 and CDR2 are SGHRS and YFSETQ. The CDR3 is CASRWGADTGELFF. The CDR3 DNA reads as TGCGCCAGCAGGTGGGGGGCTGACACCGGGGAGCTGTTTTTT. Using reference TRBV5-1 and TRBJ2-2 for the parts outside the CDR3, the full variable domain is KAGVTQTPRYLIKTRGQQVTLSCSPISGHRSVSWYQQTPGQGLQFLFEYFSETQRNKGNFPGRFSGRQFSNSRSEMNVSTLELGDSALYLCASRWGADTGELFFGEGSRLTVL.

As DNA, the CDR3 is TGTGCCAGCAGTCCCAGCATGGAGGATGGAGATACGCAGTATTTT. This gives the protein CASSPSMEDGDTQYF. This chain connects TRBV6-1 to TRBJ2-3; D might be TRBD2 (5 bases). This CDR3 is 15 amino acids long. CDR1 and CDR2 (germline): MNHNS, SASEGT. Trimming shortened V by 5 bases and J by 5 bases, and 17 bases separated the two germline ends.

This clone is termed large. The gene calls are TRBV5-4 and TRBJ2-2; TRBD2 is a possible D gene (6 bases). Trimming took 5 bases from V and 3 from J, leaving 11 bases between them. The germline gives CDR1 SGHNT, CDR2 YYREEE (reference sequence). The CDR3 is made up of 14 amino acids. The CDR3 DNA follows: TGTGCCAGCAGGGGGGAGCGGGACACCGGGGAGCTGTTTTTT. Encoded protein: CASRGERDTGELFF.

The J gene is TRBJ2-1, the V gene TRBV6-1; TRBD1 matches 7 bases. The CDR3 length is 16 residues. The junction had 3 bases not matched to a gene; V was cut back by 1 base and J by 0 bases. The germline CDR1 and CDR2 sequences are MNHNS and SASEGT. The CDR3 reads CASSEEDRPSYNEQFF. CDR3 sequence (DNA): TGTGCCAGCAGTGAAGAGGACAGGCCCTCCTACAATGAGCAGTTCTTC.

This chain connects TRBV4-1 to TRBJ2-7; D possibly corresponds to TRBD2 (5 bases). The germline V gene encodes CDR1 MGHRA and CDR2 YSYEKL. Trimming removed 3 bases from V and 2 bases from J, with 8 bases in between. The CDR3 runs 13 residues. CDR3 in amino acids: CASSQGEAYEQYF. The DNA of the CDR3 is TGCGCCAGCAGCCAGGGAGAAGCCTACGAGCAGTACTTC.

V gene TRBV7-6 combines with J gene TRBJ1-6, with D possibly matching TRBD1 (5 bases). V was trimmed by 3 bases and J by 9 bases, leaving 12 bases between them. The germline V gene encodes CDR1 SGHVS and CDR2 FNYEAQ. This CDR3 region has 14 residues. The chain's CDR3 is CASSFSIRGSPLHF. The CDR3 bases are TGTGCCAGCAGCTTCTCCATAAGGGGTTCACCCCTCCACTTT.

Relative to its sample, this clone is medium-sized. This chain joins TRBV7-2 and TRBJ2-3, with 9 bases aligning to TRBD2. The V segment lost 3 bases and the J segment 4 bases; nucleotides outside the gene matches: 17. Germline values: CDR1 SGHTA, CDR2 FQGNSA. This CDR3 spans 19 amino acids. This CDR3 reads CASSFFGLASGVPADTQYF. The CDR3 DNA sequence: TGTGCCAGCAGCTTTTTCGGCTTGGCTAGCGGGGTTCCTGCAGATACGCAGTATTTT.

Concerning this clone itself: With a far larger clone one base away, a read error is the likely cause. Different DNA sequences within this sample yield the same CDR3. The J gene is TRBJ1-2, the V gene TRBV4-1, with D possibly TRBD1 on 6 matching bases. The germline gives CDR1 MGHRA, CDR2 YSYEKL. V was shortened by 4 bases and J by 6 bases, with 12 bases between the two germline ends. The CDR3 runs to 13 residues. The CDR3 sequence: CASSLGGFNGYTF. DNA of the CDR3: TGCGCCAGCAGCCTAGGGGGGTTCAATGGCTACACCTTC.

This CDR3 is CASSIDPSGIREQYF. CDR3 coding DNA: TGTGCCAGTAGTATAGATCCTAGCGGGATCCGAGAGCAGTACTTC. V usage is TRBV19 and J usage is TRBJ2-7; 9 nucleotides match TRBD2. The CDR3 totals 15 residues. With V trimmed by 0 bases and J by 7 bases, 7 bases remained unmatched. Germline-derived CDR1 and CDR2 are LNHDA and SQIVND (reference sequence).

This clone is large within its sample. The J gene is TRBJ1-1, the V gene TRBV2, with D possibly matching TRBD1 (6 bases). Germline loops: CDR1 SNHLY, CDR2 FYNNEI. V lost 7 bases to trimming and J lost 3 bases, with 12 bases between them. There are 13 residues in the CDR3. This chain's CDR3 is CASTNPGDTEAFF. In nucleotides, the CDR3 is TGTGCCAGCACCAACCCAGGGGACACTGAAGCTTTCTTT.

The rearrangement uses TRBV7-9 and TRBJ2-7; TRBD2 is a possible D gene (6 bases). Trimming cost V 6 bases and J 3 bases, with 18 bases left between them. Per the germline V gene, CDR1 is SEHNR and CDR2 is FQNEAQ (reference sequence). The CDR3 has 15 amino acids. The CDR3 DNA reads TGTGCCAGCAGTATCGAGTGGGGGGTTCGCTACGAGCAGTACTTC. This encodes CASSIEWGVRYEQYF. The variable domain in full, completed from reference TRBV7-9 and TRBJ2-7, reads DTGVSQNPRHKITKRGQNVTFRCDPISEHNRLYWYRQTLGQGPEFLTYFQNEAQLEKSRLLSDRFSAERPKGSFSTLEIQRTEQGDSAMYLCASSIEWGVRYEQYFGPGTRLTVT.